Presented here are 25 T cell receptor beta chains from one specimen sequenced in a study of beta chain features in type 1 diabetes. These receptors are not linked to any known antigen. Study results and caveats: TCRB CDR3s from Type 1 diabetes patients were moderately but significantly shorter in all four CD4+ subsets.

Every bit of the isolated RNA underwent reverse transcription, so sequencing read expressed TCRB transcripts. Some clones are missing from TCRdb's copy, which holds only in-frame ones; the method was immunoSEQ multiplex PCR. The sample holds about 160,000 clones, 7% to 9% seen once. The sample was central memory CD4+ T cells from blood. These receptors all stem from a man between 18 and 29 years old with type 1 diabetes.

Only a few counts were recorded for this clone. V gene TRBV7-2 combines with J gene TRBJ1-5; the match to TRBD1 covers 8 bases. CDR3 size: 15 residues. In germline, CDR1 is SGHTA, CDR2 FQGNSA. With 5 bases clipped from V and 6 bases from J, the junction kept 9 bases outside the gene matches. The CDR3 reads CASSPWGQARQPQHF. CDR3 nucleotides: TGTGCCAGCAGCCCATGGGGACAGGCCCGTCAGCCCCAGCATTTT.

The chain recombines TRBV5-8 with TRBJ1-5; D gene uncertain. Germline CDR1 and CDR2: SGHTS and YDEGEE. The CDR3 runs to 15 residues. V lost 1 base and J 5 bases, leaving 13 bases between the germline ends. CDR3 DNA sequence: TGTGCCAGCAGCTTGCGGGTTGGGCGGGATCAGCCCCAGCATTTT. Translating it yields CASSLRVGRDQPQHF.

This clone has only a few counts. CDR3 sequence (DNA): TGCAGCGTTGACGCGACAGGGGGCTATGGCTACACCTTC. It yields the protein CSVDATGGYGYTF. The chain couples TRBV29-1 to TRBJ1-2, with 9 bases aligning to TRBD1. Germline lookup yields CDR1 SQVTM and CDR2 ANQGSEA. The trim removed 3 bases at V and 4 bases at J, leaving 3 bases unmatched. The CDR3 length is 13 residues.

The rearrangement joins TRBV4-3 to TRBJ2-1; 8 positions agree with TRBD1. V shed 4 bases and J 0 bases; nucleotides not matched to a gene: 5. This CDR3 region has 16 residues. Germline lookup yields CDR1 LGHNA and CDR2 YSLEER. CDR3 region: CASSPRTGISYNEQFF. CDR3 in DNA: TGCGCCAGCAGCCCCCGGACAGGGATCTCCTACAATGAGCAGTTCTTC.

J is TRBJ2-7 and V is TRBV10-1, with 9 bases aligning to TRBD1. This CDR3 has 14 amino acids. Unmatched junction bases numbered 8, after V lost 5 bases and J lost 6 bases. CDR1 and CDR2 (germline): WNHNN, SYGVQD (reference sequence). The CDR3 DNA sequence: TGCGCCAGCAGTTTTGGGACAGGGCCCGGCGAGCAGTACTTC. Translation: CASSFGTGPGEQYF.

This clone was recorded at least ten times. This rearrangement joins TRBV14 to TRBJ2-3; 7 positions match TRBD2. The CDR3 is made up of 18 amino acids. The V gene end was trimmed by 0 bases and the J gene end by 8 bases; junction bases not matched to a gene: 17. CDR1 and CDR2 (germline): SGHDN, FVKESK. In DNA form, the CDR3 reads TGTGCCAGCAGCCAAGATAATCGGGCTAGCGGCCGCCGGGGTACGCAGTATTTT. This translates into CASSQDNRASGRRGTQYF.

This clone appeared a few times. DNA of the CDR3: TGTGCCAGCAGGACTTTCACCGGGGAGCTGTTTTTT. Translating gives CASRTFTGELFF. This chain connects TRBV28 to TRBJ2-2; no firm D call. Germline V gives CDR1 MDHEN, CDR2 SYDVKM. The CDR3 has 12 amino acids. The V end lost 6 bases, the J end lost 4 bases, and 6 bases lay between the germline ends.

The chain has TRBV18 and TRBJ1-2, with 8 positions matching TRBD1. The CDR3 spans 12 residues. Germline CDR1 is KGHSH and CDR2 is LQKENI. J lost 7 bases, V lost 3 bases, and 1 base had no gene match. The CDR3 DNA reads TGTGCCAGCTCACCTGACAGGGGTGGCTACACCTTC. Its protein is CASSPDRGGYTF. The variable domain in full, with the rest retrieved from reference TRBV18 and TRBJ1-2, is NAGVMQNPRHLVRRRGQEARLRCSPMKGHSHVYWYRQLPEEGLKFMVYLQKENIIDESGMPKERFSAEFPKEGPSILRIQQVVRGDSAAYFCASSPDRGGYTFGSGTRLTVV.

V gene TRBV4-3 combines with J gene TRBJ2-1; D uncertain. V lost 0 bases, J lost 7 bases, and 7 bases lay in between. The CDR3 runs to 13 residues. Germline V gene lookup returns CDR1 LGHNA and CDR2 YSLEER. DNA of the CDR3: TGCGCCAGCAGCCAAGATTTGAGGAATGAGCAGTTCTTC. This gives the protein CASSQDLRNEQFF.

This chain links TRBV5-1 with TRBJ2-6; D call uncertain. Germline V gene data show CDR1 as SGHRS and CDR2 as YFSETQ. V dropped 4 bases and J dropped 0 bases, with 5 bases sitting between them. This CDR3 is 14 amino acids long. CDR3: CASSLGSGANVLTF. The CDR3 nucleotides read TGCGCCAGCAGCCTCGGCTCTGGGGCCAACGTCCTGACTTTC.

The CDR3 bases are TGTGCCAGTCAACAGGGGTCCTACAATGAGCAGTTCTTC. This codes for CASQQGSYNEQFF. The chain combines TRBV19 with TRBJ2-1; TRBD1 aligns across 7 bases. This CDR3 region has 13 residues. Unmatched junction bases numbered 2, after V lost 8 bases and J lost 1 base. Germline V gene lookup returns CDR1 LNHDA and CDR2 SQIVND (reference sequence). The whole variable domain, filled in from reference TRBV19 and TRBJ2-1, reads DGGITQSPKYLFRKEGQNVTLSCEQNLNHDAMYWYRQDPGQGLRLIYYSQIVNDFQKGDIAEGYSVSREKKESFPLTVTSAQKNPTAFYLCASQQGSYNEQFFGPGTRLTVL.

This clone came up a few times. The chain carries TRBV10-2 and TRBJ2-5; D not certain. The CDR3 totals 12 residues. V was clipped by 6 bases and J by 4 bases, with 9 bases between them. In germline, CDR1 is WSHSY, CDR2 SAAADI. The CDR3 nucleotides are TGCGCCAGCAGCCCCTCCGGAGAGACCCAGTACTTC. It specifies CASSPSGETQYF.

Written as DNA, the CDR3 is TGTGCCAGCAGCTCAACCGGGACAGGCGTAGCTTTCTTT. This gives the protein CASSSTGTGVAFF. V and J are TRBV7-9 and TRBJ1-1; 8 bases are a match to TRBD1. The CDR3 length is 13 residues. V dropped 4 bases and J dropped 10; count of bases not matched to a gene: 8. CDR1 is SEHNR, CDR2 FQNEAQ, per germline (reference sequence).

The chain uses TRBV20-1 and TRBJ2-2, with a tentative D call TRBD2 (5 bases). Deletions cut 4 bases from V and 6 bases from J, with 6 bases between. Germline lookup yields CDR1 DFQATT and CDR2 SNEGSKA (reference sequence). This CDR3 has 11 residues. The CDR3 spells CSAKEAGELFF. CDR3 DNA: TGCAGTGCTAAGGAGGCCGGGGAGCTGTTTTTT.

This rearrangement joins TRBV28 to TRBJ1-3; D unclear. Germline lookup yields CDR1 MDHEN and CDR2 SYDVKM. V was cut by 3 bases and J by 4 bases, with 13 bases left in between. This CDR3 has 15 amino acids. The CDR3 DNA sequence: TGTGCCAGCAGTTTTGGTCGAGGGTACGGAAACACCATATATTTT. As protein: CASSFGRGYGNTIYF.

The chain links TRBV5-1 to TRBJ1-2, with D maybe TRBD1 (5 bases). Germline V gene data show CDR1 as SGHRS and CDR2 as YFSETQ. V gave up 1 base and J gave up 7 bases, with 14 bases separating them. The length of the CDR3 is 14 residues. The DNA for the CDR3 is TGCGCCAGCAGCTTGTGGCAGGGATCTCGTGGCTACACCTTC. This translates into CASSLWQGSRGYTF.

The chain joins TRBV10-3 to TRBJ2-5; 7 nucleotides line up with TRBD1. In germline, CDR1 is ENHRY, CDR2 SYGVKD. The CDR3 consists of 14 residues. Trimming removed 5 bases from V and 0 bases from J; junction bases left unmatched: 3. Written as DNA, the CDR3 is TGTGCCATCAGTAAGACAGGGAACCAAGAGACCCAGTACTTC. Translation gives CAISKTGNQETQYF.

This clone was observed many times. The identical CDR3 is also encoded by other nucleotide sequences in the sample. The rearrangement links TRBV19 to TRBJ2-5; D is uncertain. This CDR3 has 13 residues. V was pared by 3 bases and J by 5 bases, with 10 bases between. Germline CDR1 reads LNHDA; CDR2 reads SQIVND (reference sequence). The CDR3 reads CASSIGRAETQYF. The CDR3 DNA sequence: TGTGCCAGTAGTATCGGCCGAGCGGAGACCCAGTACTTC.

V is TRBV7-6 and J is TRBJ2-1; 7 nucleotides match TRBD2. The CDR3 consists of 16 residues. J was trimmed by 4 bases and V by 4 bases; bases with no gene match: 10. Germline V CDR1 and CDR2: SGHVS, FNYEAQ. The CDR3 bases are TGTGCCAGCAGCTCCGCCTTTGGGGGGGGGTACAATGAGCAGTTCTTC. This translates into CASSSAFGGGYNEQFF.

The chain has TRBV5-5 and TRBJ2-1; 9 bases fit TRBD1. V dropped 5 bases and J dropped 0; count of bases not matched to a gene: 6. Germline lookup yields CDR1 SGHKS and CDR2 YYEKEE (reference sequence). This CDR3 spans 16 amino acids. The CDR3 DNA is TGTGCCAGCAGTTCCGGGACAGGGCGCTCCTACAATGAGCAGTTCTTC. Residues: CASSSGTGRSYNEQFF.

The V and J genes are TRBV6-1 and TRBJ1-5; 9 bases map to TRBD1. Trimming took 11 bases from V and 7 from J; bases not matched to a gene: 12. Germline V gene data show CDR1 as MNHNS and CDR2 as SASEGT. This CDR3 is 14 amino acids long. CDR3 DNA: TGTGCCTCCGCTTATACAGGGGGCCGGCAGCCCCAGCATTTT. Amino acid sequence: CASAYTGGRQPQHF.

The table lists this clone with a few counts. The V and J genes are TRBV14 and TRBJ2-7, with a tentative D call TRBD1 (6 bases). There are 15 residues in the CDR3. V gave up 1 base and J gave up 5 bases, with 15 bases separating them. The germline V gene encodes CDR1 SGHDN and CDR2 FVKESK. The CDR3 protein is CASSQAPGRGHEQYF. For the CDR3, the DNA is TGTGCCAGCAGCCAAGCCCCCGGCAGGGGACACGAGCAGTACTTC.

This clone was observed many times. The CDR3: CASSYASGYEQYF. As DNA, the CDR3 is TGTGCCAGCAGTTACGCTAGCGGCTACGAGCAGTACTTC. J is TRBJ2-7 and V is TRBV6-6; TRBD2 agrees at 7 bases. The CDR3 runs to 13 residues. Germline V CDR1 and CDR2: MNHNY, SVGAGI (reference sequence). V lost 2 bases and J lost 3; bases outside the gene matches: 1.

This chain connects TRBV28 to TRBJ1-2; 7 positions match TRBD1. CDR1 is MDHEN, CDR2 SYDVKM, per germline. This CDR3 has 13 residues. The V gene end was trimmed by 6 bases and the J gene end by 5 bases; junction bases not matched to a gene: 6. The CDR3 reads CASRTGQRYGYTF. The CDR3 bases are TGTGCCAGCAGGACGGGACAGAGGTATGGCTACACCTTC.

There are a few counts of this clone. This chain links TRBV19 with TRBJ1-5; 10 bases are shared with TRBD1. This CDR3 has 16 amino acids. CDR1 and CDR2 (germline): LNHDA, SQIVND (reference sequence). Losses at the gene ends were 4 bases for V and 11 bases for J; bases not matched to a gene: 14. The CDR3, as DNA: TGTGCCAGTAGTACCCGGGACAGGGGAACCGGTTTGGCCCAGCATTTT. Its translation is CASSTRDRGTGLAQHF.